Each of the 25 T cell receptor beta chains below was sequenced from the same sample in a study of Ad26.COV2.S vaccination and SARS-CoV-2 variants. The treatment here: some 20 received Ad26.COV2.S at low or high dose, single or two shots; a few received placebo; per-sample allocation not given. Sampling occurred on day 63 after the first vaccine or placebo injection. TCRdb keeps only in-frame clones here, not all; method: immunoSEQ multiplex PCR. The repertoire holds around 300,000 clones, with approximately 90% as singletons. This material consisted of peripheral blood, taken in a trial of Ad26.COV2.S vaccine versus placebo. The origin of the receptors is a person between 18 and 59 years old who received the Ad26.COV2.S COVID-19 vaccine or a placebo.

This rearrangement joins TRBV29-1 to TRBJ2-7; no clear D. This CDR3 has 14 residues. V was clipped by 4 bases and J by 2 bases, with 15 bases between them. Germline V lookup: CDR1 SQVTM, CDR2 ANQGSEA. The CDR3 is CSVVAAVDPYEQYF. CDR3 sequence (DNA): TGCAGCGTTGTTGCCGCCGTGGACCCCTACGAGCAGTACTTC.

The chain uses TRBV28 and TRBJ2-1; 12 bases line up with TRBD2. The germline gives CDR1 MDHEN, CDR2 SYDVKM. The CDR3 covers 14 residues. After removal of 5 bases from V and 6 bases from J, the junction contained 2 bases not matched to a gene. CDR3 bases: TGTGCCAGCAGTCGGACTAGCGGGACCAATGAGCAGTTCTTC. Translating gives CASSRTSGTNEQFF.

The chain uses TRBV14 and TRBJ2-7; a weak D match, TRBD1 (6 bases). The CDR3 is 15 residues long. V lost 2 bases and J lost 2, with 13 bases in between. Germline-derived CDR1 and CDR2 are SGHDN and FVKESK. This chain's CDR3 is CASSQSWGLTYEQYF. CDR3 bases: TGTGCCAGCAGCCAATCTTGGGGGCTCACCTACGAGCAGTACTTC. Complete variable domain (other parts from reference TRBV14 and TRBJ2-7): EAGVTQFPSHSVIEKGQTVTLRCDPISGHDNLYWYRRVMGKEIKFLLHFVKESKQDESGMPNNRFLAERTGGTYSTLKVQPAELEDSGVYFCASSQSWGLTYEQYFGPGTRLTVT.

CDR3 in amino acids: CASSRGVTYEQYF. CDR3 DNA sequence: TGTGCCAGCAGTAGGGGGGTCACCTACGAGCAGTACTTC. The chain employs TRBV25-1 and TRBJ2-7; D assignment may be TRBD1 or TRBD2 (6 bases each). Deletions cut 5 bases from V and 2 bases from J, with 10 bases between. Germline V CDR1 and CDR2: MGHDK, SYGVNS. The CDR3 is 13 residues long.

The V call is TRBV4-1, the J call TRBJ2-1; no clear D gene. The V end was cut by 6 bases, the J end by 4 bases, with 19 bases between. The CDR3 totals 16 residues. CDR1 is MGHRA and CDR2 is YSYEKL in the germline V gene. The CDR3 is CASSRFYLESYNEQFF. The DNA for the CDR3 is TGCGCCAGCAGTCGTTTTTACTTAGAGTCTTACAATGAGCAGTTCTTC.

This sequence joins TRBV11-1 and TRBJ2-1, with TRBD1 identical over 8 bases. V lost 5 bases to trimming and J lost 2 bases; unmatched junction nucleotides: 5. Germline V gene lookup returns CDR1 SGHAT and CDR2 FQDESV (reference sequence). This CDR3 spans 15 amino acids. In DNA form, the CDR3 reads TGTGCCAGCAGCCAGACAGGGGTCCCCTACAATGAGCAGTTCTTC. Translating gives CASSQTGVPYNEQFF.

The chain joins TRBV25-1 to TRBJ1-4; 9 bases agree with TRBD1. Germline CDR1 and CDR2: MGHDK and SYGVNS. This CDR3 contains 15 residues. Trimming took 1 base from V and 8 from J; bases not matched to a gene: 5. The CDR3 loop is CASSEWRTGEEKLFF. As DNA, the CDR3 is TGTGCCAGCAGTGAATGGAGGACAGGGGAGGAAAAACTGTTTTTT.

J is TRBJ1-1 and V is TRBV15; D possibly corresponds to TRBD1 (5 bases). The V gene's germline CDR1 is LNHNV and CDR2 YYDKDF (reference sequence). The V end was cut by 5 bases, the J end by 4 bases, with 20 bases between. CDR3 length equals 16 residues. DNA for the CDR3: TGTGCCACCAGCTACAGTCGGGGGGTTGGTGTCACTGAAGCTTTCTTT. Translating it yields CATSYSRGVGVTEAFF.

The rearrangement joins TRBV7-2 to TRBJ2-7; a weak D match, TRBD1 (5 bases). Between the trimmed V and J ends, which lost 3 bases and 1 base, there was a span of 10 bases. Germline V lookup: CDR1 SGHTA, CDR2 FQGNSA. The CDR3 runs to 14 residues. CDR3 nucleotide sequence: TGTGCCAGCAGCTTCCCCGACAGATCCTACGAGCAGTACTTC. It encodes CASSFPDRSYEQYF.

This clone has just one count. The rearrangement links TRBV24-1 to TRBJ1-1, with D possibly being TRBD1 (6 bases). Between the trimmed V and J ends, which lost 9 bases and 0 bases, there was a span of 16 bases. In germline, CDR1 is KGHDR, CDR2 SFDVKD. The CDR3 totals 15 residues. This CDR3 reads CATPPPRGMNTEAFF. CDR3 in DNA: TGTGCCACCCCACCCCCCAGGGGCATGAACACTGAAGCTTTCTTT.

The chain joins TRBV7-2 to TRBJ2-5, with no clear D. The germline V and J ends were trimmed by 5 bases and 1 base, with 11 bases remaining between them. CDR3 length: 14 amino acids. Germline lookup yields CDR1 SGHTA and CDR2 FQGNSA. The CDR3 protein is CASSPEWGQETQYF. In nucleotides, the CDR3 is TGTGCCAGCAGCCCTGAGTGGGGCCAAGAGACCCAGTACTTC. The full variable domain, with the rest looked up from reference TRBV7-2 and TRBJ2-5, is GAGVSQSPSNKVTEKGKDVELRCDPISGHTALYWYRQSLGQGLEFLIYFQGNSAPDKSGLPSDRFSAERTGGSVSTLTIQRTQQEDSAVYLCASSPEWGQETQYFGPGTRLLVL.

The chain couples TRBV3-1 (or the pseudogene TRBV3-2) to TRBJ2-2; 7 bases match TRBD1. The trim removed 1 base at V and 1 base at J, leaving 6 bases unmatched. This CDR3 is 17 amino acids long. Looked up from germline, CDR1 is LGHDT and CDR2 is YNNKEL (reference sequence). DNA of the CDR3: TGTGCCAGCAGCCAAGTAAGCTGGGACAGGAACACCGGGGAGCTGTTTTTT. Amino acid sequence: CASSQVSWDRNTGELFF.

V is TRBV2 and J is TRBJ1-4; TRBD1 is a possible D gene (6 bases). The CDR3 covers 14 residues. Trimming took off 9 bases at V and 2 bases at J, with 13 bases between the two ends. Germline CDR1 and CDR2: SNHLY and FYNNEI. The CDR3 reads CASLQGSTNEKLFF. In DNA form, the CDR3 reads TGTGCCAGTCTTCAGGGGTCCACTAATGAAAAACTGTTTTTT.

The rearrangement links TRBV7-8 to TRBJ2-7; 8 positions match TRBD1. The CDR3 is made up of 15 amino acids. CDR1 is SGHVS, CDR2 FQNEAQ, per germline. After removal of 5 bases from V and 1 base from J, the junction contained 7 bases not matched to a gene. CDR3 in DNA: TGTGCCAGCAGCCAAGGGACAGGCCTTTCCTACGAGCAGTACTTC. Translating gives CASSQGTGLSYEQYF.

The chain carries TRBV7-9 and TRBJ1-5; 9 bases align to TRBD1. The germline gives CDR1 SEHNR, CDR2 FQNEAQ (reference sequence). With V trimmed by 5 bases and J by 4 bases, 6 bases remained unmatched. The CDR3 extends over 15 amino acids. CDR3 region: CASSVGTGRNQPQHF. The CDR3 DNA reads as TGTGCCAGCAGCGTGGGGACAGGGCGTAATCAGCCCCAGCATTTT.

This chain uses TRBV24-1 with TRBJ2-2; tentative D call: TRBD1 (6 bases). CDR3 length: 15 residues. V lost 5 bases to trimming and J lost 0 bases, with 9 bases between them. CDR1 and CDR2 from the germline V gene are KGHDR and SFDVKD. CDR3 loop: CATSASGANTGELFF. The CDR3 DNA is TGTGCCACCAGTGCATCAGGGGCGAACACCGGGGAGCTGTTTTTT.

There are a few counts of this clone. The V gene is TRBV2, the J gene TRBJ2-3; D possibly corresponds to TRBD2 (5 bases). The V gene's germline CDR1 is SNHLY and CDR2 FYNNEI. This CDR3 has 16 amino acids. Trimming left V 6 bases short and J 0 bases short, with 16 bases between. Here the CDR3 DNA reads TGTGCCAGCAGCCTCATGGACTGGAGTAGCACAGATACGCAGTATTTT. It translates to CASSLMDWSSTDTQYF.

This chain joins TRBV20-1 and TRBJ2-5; 7 nucleotides line up with TRBD2. Per the germline V gene, CDR1 is DFQATT and CDR2 is SNEGSKA (reference sequence). With 5 bases clipped from V and 8 bases from J, the junction kept 5 bases outside the gene matches. The CDR3 totals 11 residues. CDR3 DNA: TGCAGTGCTGGGGGGGTCGGAACCCAGTACTTC. Translated, it gives CSAGGVGTQYF.

The chain joins TRBV7-8 to TRBJ2-7, with a tentative D call TRBD1 (5 bases). The CDR3 runs to 14 residues. V was trimmed by 4 bases and J by 4 bases, leaving 14 bases between them. Germline V gene sequence: CDR1 SGHVS, CDR2 FQNEAQ. In DNA form, the CDR3 reads TGTGCCAGCAGCTCCCGGACATACCGATACGAGCAGTACTTC. Translation gives CASSSRTYRYEQYF.

This chain connects TRBV3-1 (or the pseudogene TRBV3-2) to TRBJ1-4; no firm D call. There are 13 residues in the CDR3. The germline V gene encodes CDR1 LGHDT and CDR2 YNNKEL (reference sequence). V lost 1 base and J lost 3, with 3 bases in between. Here the CDR3 reads CASSQGPNEKLFF. The CDR3 DNA follows: TGTGCCAGCAGCCAAGGACCTAATGAAAAACTGTTTTTT.

The chain has TRBV4-1 and TRBJ2-7, with 11 bases that match TRBD2. The CDR3 is 15 residues long. From germline, CDR1 is MGHRA and CDR2 YSYEKL. V dropped 3 bases and J dropped 1; count of bases not matched to a gene: 2. CDR3 loop: CASSQASGRSYEQYF. DNA for the CDR3: TGCGCCAGCAGCCAGGCTAGCGGGAGGTCCTACGAGCAGTACTTC.

The V gene is TRBV5-5, the J gene TRBJ1-1; D remains ambiguous. Trimming stripped 4 bases from V and 0 bases from J, with 13 bases between. The CDR3 sequence is 15 residues long. Germline values: CDR1 SGHKS, CDR2 YYEKEE (reference sequence). This CDR3 reads CASSGPQGLNTEAFF. The CDR3 DNA is TGTGCCAGCAGCGGACCCCAAGGGCTGAACACTGAAGCTTTCTTT.

This clone was counted a single time. The rearrangement uses TRBV18 and TRBJ2-6; maybe TRBD1 (5 bases). The CDR3 length is 18 residues. V lost 2 bases, J lost 2 bases, and 16 bases lay in between. The germline V gene has CDR1 KGHSH and CDR2 LQKENI. The CDR3 bases are TGTGCCAGCTCACCATTAGCTCAGGGAAATACTGGGGCCAACGTCCTGACTTTC. Amino acids: CASSPLAQGNTGANVLTF.

This chain links TRBV5-1 with TRBJ1-2; D remains unclear. The CDR3 is 15 amino acids. Trimming took 0 bases from V and 2 from J, leaving 11 bases between them. Looked up from germline, CDR1 is SGHRS and CDR2 is YFSETQ. The CDR3 is CASSLARETNYGYTF. In DNA form, the CDR3 reads TGCGCCAGCAGCTTGGCCAGAGAGACCAACTATGGCTACACCTTC.

The chain recombines TRBV29-1 with TRBJ2-3; D may be TRBD1 or TRBD2 (5 bases each). Between the trimmed V and J ends, which lost 5 bases and 1 base, there was a span of 13 bases. Looked up from germline, CDR1 is SQVTM and CDR2 is ANQGSEA. This CDR3 is built from 14 residues. CDR3 in DNA: TGCAGCGTTTCCCACGGGACGGGCACAGATACGCAGTATTTT. Protein: CSVSHGTGTDTQYF.